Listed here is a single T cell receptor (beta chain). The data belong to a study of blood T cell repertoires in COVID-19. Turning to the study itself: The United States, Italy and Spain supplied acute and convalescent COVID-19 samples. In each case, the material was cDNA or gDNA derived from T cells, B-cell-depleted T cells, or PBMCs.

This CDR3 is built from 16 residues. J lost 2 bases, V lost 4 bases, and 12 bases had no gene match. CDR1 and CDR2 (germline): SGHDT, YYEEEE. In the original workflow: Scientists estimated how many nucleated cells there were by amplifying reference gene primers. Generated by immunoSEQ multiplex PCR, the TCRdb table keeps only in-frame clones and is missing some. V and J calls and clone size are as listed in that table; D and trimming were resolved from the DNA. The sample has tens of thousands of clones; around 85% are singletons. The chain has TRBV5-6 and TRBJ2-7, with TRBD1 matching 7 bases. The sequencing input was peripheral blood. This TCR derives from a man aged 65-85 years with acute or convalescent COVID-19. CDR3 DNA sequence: TGTGCCAGCAGCCAAAGTGGAGGCAGGGGGACCTACGAGCAGTACTTC. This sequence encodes CASSQSGGRGTYEQYF.